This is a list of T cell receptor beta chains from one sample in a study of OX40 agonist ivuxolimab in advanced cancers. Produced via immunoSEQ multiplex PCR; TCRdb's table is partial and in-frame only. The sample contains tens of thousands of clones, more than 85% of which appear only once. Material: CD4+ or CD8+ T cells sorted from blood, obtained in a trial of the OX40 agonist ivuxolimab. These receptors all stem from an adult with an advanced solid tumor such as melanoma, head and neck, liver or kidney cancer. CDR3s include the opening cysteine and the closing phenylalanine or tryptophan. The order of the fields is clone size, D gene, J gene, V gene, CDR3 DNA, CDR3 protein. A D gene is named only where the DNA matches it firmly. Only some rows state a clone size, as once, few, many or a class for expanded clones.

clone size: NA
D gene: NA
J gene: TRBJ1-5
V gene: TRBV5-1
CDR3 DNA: TGCGCCAGCAGCTTGGGTGGGGGCGAGGGGCCCCAGCATTTT
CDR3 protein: CASSLGGGEGPQHF

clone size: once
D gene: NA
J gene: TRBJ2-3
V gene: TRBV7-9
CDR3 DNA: TGTGCCAGCAGCTTAGGCGGAGGACAGTTTAAAGATACGCAGTATTTT
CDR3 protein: CASSLGGGQFKDTQYF

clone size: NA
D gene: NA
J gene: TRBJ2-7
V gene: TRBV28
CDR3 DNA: TGTGCCAGCAGTCCTGACTTCTACGAGCAGTACTTC
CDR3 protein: CASSPDFYEQYF

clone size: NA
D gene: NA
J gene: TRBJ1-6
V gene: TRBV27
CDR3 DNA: TGTGCCAGCAGGGCCCTTAATTCACCCCTCCACTTT
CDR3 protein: CASRALNSPLHF

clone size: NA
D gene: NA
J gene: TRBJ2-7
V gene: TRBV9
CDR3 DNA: TGTGCCAGCAGCGTTCTTGTGTCCTACGAGCAGTACTTC
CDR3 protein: CASSVLVSYEQYF

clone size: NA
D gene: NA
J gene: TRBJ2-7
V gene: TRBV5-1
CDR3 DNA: TGCGCCAGCAGCTCTAACGGGGTGAACTACGAGCAGTACTTC
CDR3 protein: CASSSNGVNYEQYF

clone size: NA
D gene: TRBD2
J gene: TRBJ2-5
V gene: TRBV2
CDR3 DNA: TGTGCCAGCAGTTTTAAGCGGACTAGCGGGAGACGAGAGACCCAGTACTTC
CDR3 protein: CASSFKRTSGRRETQYF

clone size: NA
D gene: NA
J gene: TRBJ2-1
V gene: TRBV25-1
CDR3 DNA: TGTGCCAGCAGTGAAGGGGCAGAGCAGTTCTTC
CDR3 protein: CASSEGAEQFF

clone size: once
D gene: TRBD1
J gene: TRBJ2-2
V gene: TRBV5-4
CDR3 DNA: TGTGCCAGCAGCTTGGGTCAGGGGGTTGGGAACACCGGGGAGCTGTTTTTT
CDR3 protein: CASSLGQGVGNTGELFF

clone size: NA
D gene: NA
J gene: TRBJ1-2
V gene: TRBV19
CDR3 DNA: TGTGCCAGTAGTGTCTCTCTGGAACAGTCATATGGCTACACCTTC
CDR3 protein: CASSVSLEQSYGYTF

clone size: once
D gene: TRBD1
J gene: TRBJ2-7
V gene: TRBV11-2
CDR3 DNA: TGTGCCAGCAGCTCGGACAGGGTGGGGGAGCAGTACTTC
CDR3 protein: CASSSDRVGEQYF

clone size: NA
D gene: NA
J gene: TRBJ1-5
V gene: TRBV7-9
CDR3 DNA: TGTGCCAGCAGCTTAAAATCGGATCAGCCCCAGCATTTT
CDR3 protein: CASSLKSDQPQHF

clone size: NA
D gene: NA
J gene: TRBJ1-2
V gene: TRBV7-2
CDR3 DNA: TGTGCCAGCAGCTTAGCGGCTGGAAACTATGGCTACACCTTC
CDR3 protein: CASSLAAGNYGYTF

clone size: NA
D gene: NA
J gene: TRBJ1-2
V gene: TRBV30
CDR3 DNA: TGTGCCTGGAGTGTCCCGGGACATTTCTACACCTTC
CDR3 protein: CAWSVPGHFYTF

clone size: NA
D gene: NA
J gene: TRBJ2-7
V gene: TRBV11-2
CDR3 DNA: TGTGCCAGCAGCTTAGCACTTGTCGACGAGCAGTACTTC
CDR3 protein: CASSLALVDEQYF

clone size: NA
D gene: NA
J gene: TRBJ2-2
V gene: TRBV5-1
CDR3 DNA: TGCGCCAGCAGCTTGGGTGACGTTAACACCGGGGAGCTGTTTTTT
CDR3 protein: CASSLGDVNTGELFF

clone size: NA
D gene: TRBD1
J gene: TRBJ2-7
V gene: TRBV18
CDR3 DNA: TGTGCCAGCTCACAACGCACAGGGGAGTACGAGCAGTACTTC
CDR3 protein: CASSQRTGEYEQYF

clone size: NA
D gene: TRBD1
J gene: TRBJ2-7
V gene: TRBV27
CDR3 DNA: TGTGCCAGTGAACCCTCACCCGGGACAGGGACCAACCGGCGGTACTTC
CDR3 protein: CASEPSPGTGTNRRYF

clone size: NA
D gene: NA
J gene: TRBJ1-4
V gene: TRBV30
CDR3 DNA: TGTGCCTGGAGTTTACGCGGTAGAGATGAAAAACTGTTTTTT
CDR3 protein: CAWSLRGRDEKLFF

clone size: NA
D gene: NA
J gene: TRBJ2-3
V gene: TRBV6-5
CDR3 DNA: TGTGCCAGCAGTTCGACACCTCGCACAGATACGCAGTATTTT
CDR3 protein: CASSSTPRTDTQYF

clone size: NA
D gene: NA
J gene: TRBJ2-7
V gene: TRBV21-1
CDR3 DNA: TGTGCCAGCAGCCGTGCAGGGCAGGGGATTCGGCCCTATTCCTACGAGCAGTACTTC
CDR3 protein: CASSRAGQGIRPYSYEQYF

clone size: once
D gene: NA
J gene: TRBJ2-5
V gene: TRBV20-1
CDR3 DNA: TGCAGTGCAACGGGCTCTGGGGCCCAGTACTTC
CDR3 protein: CSATGSGAQYF

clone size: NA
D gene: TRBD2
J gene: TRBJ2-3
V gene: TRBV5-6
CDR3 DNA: TGTGCCACCCGGACTAGCGGGACAGATACGCAGTATTTT
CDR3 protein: CATRTSGTDTQYF

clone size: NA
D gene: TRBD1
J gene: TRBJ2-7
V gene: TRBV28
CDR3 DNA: TGTGCCAGCAGTCGCGGACAGGGGGCCCTTACCTACGAGCAGTACTTC
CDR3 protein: CASSRGQGALTYEQYF

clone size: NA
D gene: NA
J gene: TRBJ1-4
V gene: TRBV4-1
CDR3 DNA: TGCGCCAGCAGCCAAGATGCCATGGCTAATGAAAAACTGTTTTTT
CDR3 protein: CASSQDAMANEKLFF

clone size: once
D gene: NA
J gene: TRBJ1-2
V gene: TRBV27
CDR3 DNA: TGTGCCAGCAGTTTGAGCCCGACAGATGTCTATGGCTACACCTTC
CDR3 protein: CASSLSPTDVYGYTF

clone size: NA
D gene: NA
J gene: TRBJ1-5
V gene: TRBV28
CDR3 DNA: TGTGCCAGCAGCAAGACAGAACTTAGCAATCAGCCCCAGCATTTT
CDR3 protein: CASSKTELSNQPQHF

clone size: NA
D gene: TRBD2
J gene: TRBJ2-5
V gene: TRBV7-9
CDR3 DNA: TGTGCCAGCAGCTCCGGGACTAGATCGACAAAAGAGACCCAGTACTTC
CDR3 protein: CASSSGTRSTKETQYF

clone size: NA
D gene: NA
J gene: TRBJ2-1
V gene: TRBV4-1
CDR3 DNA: TGCGCCAGCAGCCCCGGGATCCTAAGCAATGAGCAGTTCTTC
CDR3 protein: CASSPGILSNEQFF

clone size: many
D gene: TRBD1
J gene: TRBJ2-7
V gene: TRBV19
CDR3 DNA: TGTGCCAGTAGTAAAGGGGGCGCCAGGACCTACGAGCAGTACTTC
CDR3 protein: CASSKGGARTYEQYF

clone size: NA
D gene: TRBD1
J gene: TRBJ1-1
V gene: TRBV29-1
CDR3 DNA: TGCAGCGTCGGGGGACAGGGCGCCCAGATGAACACTGAAGCTTTCTTT
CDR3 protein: CSVGGQGAQMNTEAFF